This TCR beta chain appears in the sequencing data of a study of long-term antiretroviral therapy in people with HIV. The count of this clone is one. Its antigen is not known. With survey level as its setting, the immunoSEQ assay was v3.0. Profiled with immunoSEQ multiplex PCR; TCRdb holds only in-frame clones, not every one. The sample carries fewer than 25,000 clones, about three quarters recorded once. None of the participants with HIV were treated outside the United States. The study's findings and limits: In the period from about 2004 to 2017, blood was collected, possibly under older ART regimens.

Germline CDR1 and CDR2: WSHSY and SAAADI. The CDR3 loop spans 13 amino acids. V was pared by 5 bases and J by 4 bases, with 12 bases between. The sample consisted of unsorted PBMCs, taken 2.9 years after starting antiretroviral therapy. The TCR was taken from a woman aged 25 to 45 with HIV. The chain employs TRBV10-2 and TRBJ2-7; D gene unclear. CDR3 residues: CASSNGPRYEQYV. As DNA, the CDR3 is TGCGCCAGCAGTAACGGCCCCCGGTACGAGCAGTACGTC.